The text below deals with one T cell receptor beta chain. Trimming pared 2 bases from V and 5 bases from J, leaving 17 bases between. This CDR3 is built from 15 residues. Germline values: CDR1 SGDLS, CDR2 YYNGEE. This sample is drawn from a study of glioma-infiltrating T cells after dendritic cell vaccination. Amplification used 60 V beta primers and 13 J beta primers. The data were produced by immunoSEQ multiplex PCR, yet TCRdb's version contains in-frame clones alone and is incomplete. The sample has more than 85,000 clones, more than 70% seen once. This chain joins TRBV9 and TRBJ2-7, with a possible D match to TRBD2 (6 bases). This material consisted of blood, taken before dendritic cell vaccination. The receptor comes from a human donor with glioblastoma. CDR3 DNA sequence: TGTGCCAGCAGCGTCCAAGGAGAGGGACTTGACGAGCAGTACTTC. Amino acids: CASSVQGEGLDEQYF.